The rows below give T cell receptor beta chains drawn from one sample of a study of response to subunit inactivated influenza vaccine. TCRdb called the RT-PCR reads again in MiXCR, with one record for every CDR3 protein. Of roughly 520,000 distinct CDR3 sequences in the sample, 25% were seen once. Sequencing was performed on CD4+ T cells sorted from PBMCs, taken around 5 days after vaccination. Every receptor here comes from a man aged 50 or older who received an inactivated influenza vaccine. Both conserved end residues are part of each CDR3. Each record gives: J gene, D gene, clone size, V gene, CDR3 DNA, CDR3 protein. D genes are given only for firm matches. The size field is filled for only some rows; it gives once, few, many or a size class.

J gene: TRBJ2-3; D gene: .; clone size: .; V gene: TRBV5-1; CDR3 DNA: TGCGCCAGCAGCTTGGCTCTTTCCACCGCTAGCACAGATACGCAGTATTTT; CDR3 protein: CASSLALSTASTDTQYF
J gene: TRBJ2-3; D gene: TRBD2; clone size: .; V gene: TRBV20-1; CDR3 DNA: TGCAGTGCTATCCCGGGACTAGTGGATACGCAGTATTTT; CDR3 protein: CSAIPGLVDTQYF
J gene: TRBJ2-7; D gene: .; clone size: .; V gene: TRBV12-3/TRBV12-4; CDR3 DNA: TGTGCCAGCAGTTTGGGTAGAGGGGTTTTGCGGTACTTC; CDR3 protein: CASSLGRGVLRYF
J gene: TRBJ2-5; D gene: .; clone size: few; V gene: TRBV12-3/TRBV12-4; CDR3 DNA: TGTGCCAGCACTTCGGGACTGCAAGAGACCCAGTACTTC; CDR3 protein: CASTSGLQETQYF
J gene: TRBJ2-1; D gene: TRBD1; clone size: .; V gene: TRBV5-1; CDR3 DNA: TGCGCCAGCAGCGGCCGGACAGGGACATTCTATGAGCAGTTCTTC; CDR3 protein: CASSGRTGTFYEQFF
J gene: TRBJ1-1; D gene: .; clone size: few; V gene: TRBV12-3/TRBV12-4; CDR3 DNA: TGTGCCAGCAGTTTAAGGGTCAGGGGCACTGAAGCTTTCTTT; CDR3 protein: CASSLRVRGTEAFF
J gene: TRBJ2-7; D gene: TRBD2; clone size: .; V gene: TRBV6-2/TRBV6-3; CDR3 DNA: TGTGCCAGCAGTTACTCGGGACTAGCGGGAGGGGAGCAGTACTTC; CDR3 protein: CASSYSGLAGGEQYF
J gene: TRBJ2-1; D gene: .; clone size: few; V gene: TRBV20-1; CDR3 DNA: TGCAGTGCTAGAGAATCGAAGGGCTACAATGAGCAGTTCTTC; CDR3 protein: CSARESKGYNEQFF
J gene: TRBJ2-1; D gene: .; clone size: many; V gene: TRBV5-1; CDR3 DNA: TGCGCCAGCAGCTTGAATGGGGGCAATGAGCAGTTCTTC; CDR3 protein: CASSLNGGNEQFF
J gene: TRBJ2-3; D gene: TRBD2; clone size: .; V gene: TRBV5-6; CDR3 DNA: TGTGCCAGCAGCGCGGGACTAGCCTCCGATACGCAGTATTTT; CDR3 protein: CASSAGLASDTQYF